What follows are 22 T cell receptor beta chains derived from one specimen sequenced in a study of blood T cell repertoires in COVID-19. Assay used: immunoSEQ multiplex PCR; TCRdb lists only in-frame clones, some missing. The sample consists of hundreds of thousands of clones, approximately 90% of them appearing once. Sequenced material: PBMCs or T cells enriched from blood (not recorded which). The receptor source for this set is a woman aged 40 to 50 who had recovered from COVID-19.

The CDR3 DNA reads TGTGCCAGCACTAGCGGGGGGGAGAGGTTCTTC. Its translation: CASTSGGERFF. J is TRBJ2-1 and V is TRBV2; 12 bases are a match to TRBD2. Trimming removed 7 bases from V and 15 bases from J; junction bases left unmatched: 4. Germline V CDR1 and CDR2: SNHLY, FYNNEI. CDR3 length: 11 residues.

The genes are TRBV7-2 and TRBJ1-2, with 8 bases identical to TRBD1. Germline V gene lookup returns CDR1 SGHTA and CDR2 FQGNSA. CDR3 length equals 14 residues. V trimming: 1 base; J trimming: 8 bases; junction bases outside the gene matches: 6. The CDR3 DNA sequence: TGTGCCAGCAGCTTAGGACAGGGGATGGGAGGCTACACCTTC. Translating gives CASSLGQGMGGYTF.

The rearrangement joins TRBV9 to TRBJ2-2; D is ambiguous. Germline V CDR1 and CDR2: SGDLS, YYNGEE. Between the trimmed V and J ends, which lost 0 bases and 5 bases, there was a span of 8 bases. The CDR3 sequence is 14 residues long. CDR3 bases: TGTGCCAGCAGCGTAGTTTCGGAGACCGGGGAGCTGTTTTTT. This codes for CASSVVSETGELFF. Supplemented by reference TRBV9 and TRBJ2-2, the full variable domain reads DSGVTQTPKHLITATGQRVTLRCSPRSGDLSVYWYQQSLDQGLQFLIQYYNGEERAKGNILERFSAQQFPDLHSELNLSSLELGDSALYFCASSVVSETGELFFGEGSRLTVL.

The chain recombines TRBV9 with TRBJ2-2; 10 positions match TRBD2. Trimming took 5 bases from V and 0 from J; bases not matched to a gene: 10. The CDR3 runs 18 residues. Germline loops: CDR1 SGDLS, CDR2 YYNGEE. The CDR3 protein is CASRDTSGRAPNTGELFF. The CDR3 DNA sequence: TGTGCCAGCAGGGATACCAGCGGGAGGGCCCCGAACACCGGGGAGCTGTTTTTT.

The chain carries TRBV21-1 and TRBJ1-4; the table assigns TRBD1, which was not confirmed against the DNA. TRBV21-1 is a recognized pseudogene. The CDR3 covers 17 residues. The CDR3 reads CASSPPSTRPGYEKLFF. The CDR3 region has the DNA TGTGCCAGCAGCCCCCCCTCCACCCGGCCAGGTTATGAAAAACTGTTTTTT.

This chain connects TRBV11-3 to TRBJ1-4; a possible D gene is TRBD1 (6 bases). Germline V gene sequence: CDR1 SGHNT, CDR2 YENEEA. There are 17 residues in the CDR3. V was shortened by 2 bases and J by 0 bases, with 13 bases between the two germline ends. The CDR3 DNA reads TGTGCCAGCAGCTTAAAGGGGGTGAAGGCAACTAATGAAAAACTGTTTTTT. Its protein product is CASSLKGVKATNEKLFF.

As DNA, the CDR3 is TGCGCCAGCAGCCAAGGGACCCAACGGACGAGGGGGAACACGCAGTATTTT. Protein product: CASSQGTQRTRGNTQYF. V is TRBV4-1 and J is TRBJ2-3; the D gene is possibly TRBD1 (6 bases). Trimming stripped 1 base from V and 9 bases from J, with 23 bases between. The CDR3 length is 17 residues. Per germline, CDR1 MGHRA and CDR2 YSYEKL.

This sequence joins TRBV5-1 and TRBJ2-3; D gene uncertain. Trimming shortened V by 5 bases and J by 0 bases, and 10 bases separated the two germline ends. This CDR3 is built from 14 residues. Germline-derived CDR1 and CDR2 are SGHRS and YFSETQ. The CDR3 region is CASRSRYSTDTQYF. The CDR3 DNA follows: TGCGCCAGCAGATCGCGTTACAGCACAGATACGCAGTATTTT.

The chain uses TRBV7-3 and TRBJ2-5; TRBD2 aligns across 9 bases. CDR1 is SGHTA and CDR2 is FQGTGA in the germline V gene. The CDR3 sequence is 14 residues long. V dropped 3 bases and J dropped 4; count of bases not matched to a gene: 3. CDR3 loop: CASSLVAGVETQYF. In nucleotides, the CDR3 is TGTGCCAGCAGCTTGGTAGCGGGAGTAGAGACCCAGTACTTC.

The chain's CDR3 is CASSSGGAGSDTQYF. In DNA form, the CDR3 reads TGTGCCAGCAGCTCCGGGGGGGCTGGTTCAGATACGCAGTATTTT. The rearrangement uses TRBV7-2 and TRBJ2-3; 8 bases map to TRBD2. CDR1 and CDR2 from the germline V gene are SGHTA and FQGNSA. CDR3 size: 15 residues. V was clipped by 4 bases and J by 4 bases; unmatched bases: 7.

The rearrangement uses TRBV7-2 and TRBJ2-7; D is ambiguous. V lost 0 bases and J 3 bases, leaving 21 bases between the germline ends. CDR3 size: 18 residues. Germline V lookup: CDR1 SGHTA, CDR2 FQGNSA. CDR3 amino acids: CASSLAPDWPPMYYEQYF. In DNA, the CDR3 is TGTGCCAGCAGCTTAGCGCCCGACTGGCCACCCATGTACTACGAGCAGTACTTC.

The V and J genes are TRBV5-6 and TRBJ2-6, with TRBD1 matching over 7 bases. The V gene end was trimmed by 4 bases and the J gene end by 2 bases; junction bases not matched to a gene: 12. CDR1 is SGHDT and CDR2 is YYEEEE in the germline V gene. The CDR3 spans 18 residues. The CDR3 DNA reads TGTGCCAGCAGCCCTTCGGACAGGCCGCTCACTGGGGCCAACGTCCTGACTTTC. Translated, it gives CASSPSDRPLTGANVLTF.

The chain uses TRBV19 and TRBJ2-3, with 9 bases fitting TRBD2. Germline CDR1 is LNHDA and CDR2 is SQIVND (reference sequence). CDR3 length equals 15 residues. After removal of 9 bases from V and 1 base from J, the junction contained 8 bases not matched to a gene. CDR3 nucleotide sequence: TGTGCCAGGCGACTAGCGGAGGGAGGCACAGATACGCAGTATTTT. Translation gives CARRLAEGGTDTQYF.

The chain combines TRBV9 with TRBJ1-3, with D perhaps matching TRBD1 (6 bases). CDR3 length: 16 residues. The germline V gene has CDR1 SGDLS and CDR2 YYNGEE. V lost 4 bases and J lost 0, with 14 bases in between. CDR3 sequence reads: CASSPGTLGSGNTIYF. DNA for the CDR3: TGTGCCAGCAGCCCAGGGACACTCGGCTCTGGAAACACCATATATTTT.

This sequence joins TRBV6-2 or TRBV6-3 and TRBJ2-6; TRBD1 matches at 7 bases. The CDR3 contains 16 residues. The trim removed 5 bases at V and 0 bases at J, leaving 4 bases unmatched. CDR1 MNHEY and CDR2 SVGEGT come from the germline V gene. CDR3 sequence (DNA): TGTGCCAGCAGTAGGGACAGCCTCTCTGGGGCCAACGTCCTGACTTTC. It yields the protein CASSRDSLSGANVLTF.

V is TRBV6-2 or TRBV6-3 and J is TRBJ2-2, with TRBD1 matching 10 bases. CDR1 and CDR2 (germline): MNHEY, SVGEGT. V gave up 5 bases and J gave up 7 bases; unmatched junction bases: 7. This CDR3 is 15 amino acids long. The CDR3 reads CASSVGQGIGGELFF. CDR3 nucleotides: TGTGCCAGCAGTGTGGGACAGGGGATTGGCGGGGAGCTGTTTTTT.

This chain uses TRBV7-9 with TRBJ1-3, with 9 bases fitting TRBD1. V was clipped by 2 bases and J by 0 bases; unmatched bases: 8. Germline CDR1 and CDR2: SEHNR and FQNEAQ (reference sequence). CDR3 length: 18 amino acids. The CDR3 sequence is CASSLLGTGIFSGNTIYF. CDR3 sequence (DNA): TGTGCCAGCAGCTTACTCGGGACAGGGATTTTCTCTGGAAACACCATATATTTT.

The genes are TRBV12-5 and TRBJ1-1; 7 bases fit TRBD1. Germline loops: CDR1 LGHNT, CDR2 FRNRAP. J gave up 8 bases and V 1 base, and 7 bases lay outside the gene matches. There are 14 residues in the CDR3. DNA for the CDR3: TGTGCTAGTGGTTTGGACCACAGGGGCGCAGAAGCTTTCTTT. It codes for CASGLDHRGAEAFF.

This clone is a singleton in its sample. The V and J genes are TRBV27 and TRBJ1-1, with D possibly matching TRBD1 (6 bases). The germline CDR1 and CDR2 sequences are MNHEY and SMNVEV (reference sequence). The V and J ends lost 8 bases and 0 bases respectively, with 16 bases between them. This CDR3 comprises 15 residues. CDR3 sequence: CASSITGYMNTEAFF. The CDR3 DNA follows: TGTGCCAGCTCGATCACAGGGTACATGAACACTGAAGCTTTCTTT.

V gene TRBV27 combines with J gene TRBJ1-1; D may be TRBD1 (5 bases). This CDR3 comprises 13 residues. The V gene's germline CDR1 is MNHEY and CDR2 SMNVEV (reference sequence). Deletions cut 4 bases from V and 0 bases from J, with 6 bases between. The CDR3 nucleotides are TGTGCCAGCAGTTGGGGCCTGAACACTGAAGCTTTCTTT. It specifies CASSWGLNTEAFF.

V usage is TRBV9 and J usage is TRBJ2-5, with TRBD1 matching 10 bases. The CDR3 extends over 15 amino acids. From germline, CDR1 is SGDLS and CDR2 YYNGEE. Trimming removed 4 bases from V and 5 bases from J; junction bases left unmatched: 8. Here the CDR3 DNA reads TGTGCCAGCAGCATTGGGACAGGGGTAAGGGAGACCCAGTACTTC. It yields the protein CASSIGTGVRETQYF.

The chain recombines TRBV10-3 with TRBJ1-2, with D perhaps matching TRBD1 (5 bases). V was clipped by 2 bases and J by 1 base, with 8 bases between them. Germline V gene data show CDR1 as ENHRY and CDR2 as SYGVKD. CDR3 length: 14 amino acids. As DNA, the CDR3 is TGTGCCATCAGTGAGGGGGGGGTTAACTATGGCTACACCTTC. Protein product: CAISEGGVNYGYTF.